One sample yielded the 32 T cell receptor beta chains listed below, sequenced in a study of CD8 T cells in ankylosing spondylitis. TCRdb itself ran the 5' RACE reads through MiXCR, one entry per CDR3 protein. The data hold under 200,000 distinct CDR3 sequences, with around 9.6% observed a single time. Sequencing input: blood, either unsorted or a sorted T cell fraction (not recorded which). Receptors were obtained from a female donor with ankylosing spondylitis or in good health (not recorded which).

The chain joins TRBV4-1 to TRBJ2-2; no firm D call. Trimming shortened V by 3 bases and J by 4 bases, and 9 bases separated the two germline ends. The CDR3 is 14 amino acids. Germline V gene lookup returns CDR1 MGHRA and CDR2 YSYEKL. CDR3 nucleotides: TGCGCCAGCAGCCATCCGGCCGGCACCGGGGAGCTGTTTTTT. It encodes CASSHPAGTGELFF.

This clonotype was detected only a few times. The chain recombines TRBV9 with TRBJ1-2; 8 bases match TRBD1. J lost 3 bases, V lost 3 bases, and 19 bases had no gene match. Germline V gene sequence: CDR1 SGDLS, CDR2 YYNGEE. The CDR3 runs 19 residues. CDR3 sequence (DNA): TGTGCCAGCAGCGCCTACCTACAGGGGGGCATTGCCCCACACTATGGCTACACCTTC. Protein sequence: CASSAYLQGGIAPHYGYTF.

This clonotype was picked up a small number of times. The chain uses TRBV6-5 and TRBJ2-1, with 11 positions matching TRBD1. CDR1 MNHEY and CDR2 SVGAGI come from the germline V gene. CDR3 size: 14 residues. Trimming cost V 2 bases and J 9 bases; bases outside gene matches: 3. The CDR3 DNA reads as TGTGCCAGCAGTTACGCCGGGACAGGGGGTGAGCAGTTCTTC. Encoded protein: CASSYAGTGGEQFF.

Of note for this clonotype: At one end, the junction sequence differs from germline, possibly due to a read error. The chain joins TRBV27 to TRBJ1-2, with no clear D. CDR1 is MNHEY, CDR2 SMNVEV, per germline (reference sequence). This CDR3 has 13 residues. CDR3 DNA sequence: TGTGCCAGCAGGGACGCCGCTAACTATGGCTACACCTTT. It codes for CASRDAANYGYTF.

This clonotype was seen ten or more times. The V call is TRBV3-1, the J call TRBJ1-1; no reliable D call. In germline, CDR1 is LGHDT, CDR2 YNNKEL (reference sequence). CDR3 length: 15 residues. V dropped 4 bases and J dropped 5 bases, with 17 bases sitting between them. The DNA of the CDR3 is TGTGCCAGCAGCCCTTGGACGGCCGGAGGAACTGAAGCTTTCTTT. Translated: CASSPWTAGGTEAFF.

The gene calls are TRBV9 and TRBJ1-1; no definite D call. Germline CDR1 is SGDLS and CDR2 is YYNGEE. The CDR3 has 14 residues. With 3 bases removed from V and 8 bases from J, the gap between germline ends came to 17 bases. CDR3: CASSGSPSPVEAFF. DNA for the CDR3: TGTGCCAGCAGCGGCTCCCCGTCGCCAGTAGAAGCTTTCTTT.

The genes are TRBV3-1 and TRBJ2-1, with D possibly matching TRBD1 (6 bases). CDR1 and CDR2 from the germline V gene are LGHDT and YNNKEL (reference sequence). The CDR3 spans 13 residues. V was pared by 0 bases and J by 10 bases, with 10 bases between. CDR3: CASSQDVGAEQFF. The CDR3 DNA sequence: TGTGCCAGCAGCCAAGATGTGGGGGCCGAGCAGTTCTTC.

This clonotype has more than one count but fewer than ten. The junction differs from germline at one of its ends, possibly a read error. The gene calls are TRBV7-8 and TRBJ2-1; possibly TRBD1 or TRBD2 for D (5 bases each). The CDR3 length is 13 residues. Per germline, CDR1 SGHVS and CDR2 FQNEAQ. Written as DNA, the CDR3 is TGTGCAAGCAGCCCGTGGGGGAAAGATGAGCAGTTCTTC. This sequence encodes CASSPWGKDEQFF. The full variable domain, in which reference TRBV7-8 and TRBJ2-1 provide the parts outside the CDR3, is GAGVSQSPRYKVAKRGQDVALRCDPISGHVSLFWYQQALGQGPEFLTYFQNEAQLDKSGLPSDRFFAERPEGSVSTLKIQRTQQEDSAVYLCASSPWGKDEQFFGPGTRLTVL.

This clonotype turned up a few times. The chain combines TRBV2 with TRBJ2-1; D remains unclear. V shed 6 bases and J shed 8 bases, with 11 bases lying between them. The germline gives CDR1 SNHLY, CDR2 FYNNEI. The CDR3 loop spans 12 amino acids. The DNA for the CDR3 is TGTGCCAGCAGACGACACCGTGATGAGCAGTTCTTC. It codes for CASRRHRDEQFF.

The CDR3 is CASSFRGRGPDTQYF. The CDR3 bases are TGTGCCAGCAGCTTTCGCGGGAGGGGCCCAGATACGCAGTATTTT. The chain combines TRBV11-2 with TRBJ2-3; 9 bases agree with TRBD2. This CDR3 region has 15 residues. Germline loops: CDR1 SGHAT, CDR2 FQNNGV. J lost 4 bases, V lost 3 bases, and 5 bases had no gene match.

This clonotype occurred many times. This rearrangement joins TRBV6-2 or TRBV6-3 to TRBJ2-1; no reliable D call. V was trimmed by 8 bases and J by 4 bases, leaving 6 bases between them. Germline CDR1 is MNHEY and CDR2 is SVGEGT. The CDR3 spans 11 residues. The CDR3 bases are TGTGCCAGCGGTTTTTACAATGAGCAGTTCTTC. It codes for CASGFYNEQFF.

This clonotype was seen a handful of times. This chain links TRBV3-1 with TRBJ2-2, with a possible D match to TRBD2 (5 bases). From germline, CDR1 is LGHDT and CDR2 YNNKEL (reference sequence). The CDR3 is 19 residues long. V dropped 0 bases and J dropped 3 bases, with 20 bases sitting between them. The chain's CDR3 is CASSQDRDYGPLYTGELFF. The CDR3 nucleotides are TGTGCCAGCAGCCAAGATCGAGACTACGGGCCACTGTACACCGGGGAGCTGTTTTTT.

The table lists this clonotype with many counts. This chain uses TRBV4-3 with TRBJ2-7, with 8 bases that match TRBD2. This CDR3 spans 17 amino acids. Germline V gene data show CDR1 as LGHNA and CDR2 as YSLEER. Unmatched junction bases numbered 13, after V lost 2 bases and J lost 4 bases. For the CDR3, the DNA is TGCGCCAGCAGCCAATCGGGAGGGGGGAGAGGCAGTTACGAGCAGTACTTC. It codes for CASSQSGGGRGSYEQYF.

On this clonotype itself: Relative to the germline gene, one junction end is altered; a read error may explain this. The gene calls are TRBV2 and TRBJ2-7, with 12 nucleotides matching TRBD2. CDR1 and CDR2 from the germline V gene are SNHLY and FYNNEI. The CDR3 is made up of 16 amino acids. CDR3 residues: CASSEPTSGSTLIRGF. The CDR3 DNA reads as TGTGCCAGCAGTGAACCGACTAGCGGGAGTACTCTCATTAGGGGGTTC.

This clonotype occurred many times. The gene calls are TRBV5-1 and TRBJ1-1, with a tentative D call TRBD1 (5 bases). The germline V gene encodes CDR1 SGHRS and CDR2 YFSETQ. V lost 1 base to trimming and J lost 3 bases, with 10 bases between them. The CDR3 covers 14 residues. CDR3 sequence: CASSLPGGDTEAFF. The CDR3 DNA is TGCGCCAGCAGCTTGCCAGGAGGGGACACTGAAGCTTTCTTT.

The CDR3 region has the DNA TGCGCCAGCAGCCAAGAAGCTTGGACGTTACAAGAGACCCAGTACTTC. Translation: CASSQEAWTLQETQYF. The gene calls are TRBV4-3 and TRBJ2-5; D call uncertain. CDR3 length equals 16 residues. V lost 0 bases to trimming and J lost 2 bases, with 13 bases between them. From germline, CDR1 is LGHNA and CDR2 YSLEER.

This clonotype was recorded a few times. CDR3: CASSDFGTEETQYF. Written as DNA, the CDR3 is TGTGCCAGCAGTGATTTTGGGACAGAAGAGACCCAGTACTTC. The rearrangement uses TRBV6-1 and TRBJ2-5; 7 bases match TRBD1. Germline loops: CDR1 MNHNS, CDR2 SASEGT. This CDR3 comprises 14 residues. Trimming removed 3 bases from V and 3 bases from J; junction bases left unmatched: 4.

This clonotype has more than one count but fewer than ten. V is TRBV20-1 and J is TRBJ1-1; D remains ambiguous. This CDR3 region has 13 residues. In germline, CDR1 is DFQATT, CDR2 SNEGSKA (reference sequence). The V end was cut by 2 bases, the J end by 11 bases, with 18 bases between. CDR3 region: CSARRVGSHGAFF. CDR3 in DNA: TGCAGTGCTAGAAGAGTTGGTTCTCATGGGGCTTTCTTT.

Here the CDR3 DNA reads TGTGCCACCAGCAGAGATAGCAGGGGGACTAATGAAAAACTGTTTTTT. This translates into CATSRDSRGTNEKLFF. The rearrangement joins TRBV15 to TRBJ1-4, with 7 nucleotides matching TRBD1. The J segment lost 2 bases and the V segment lost 0 bases, leaving 3 bases of the junction unmatched. This CDR3 has 16 amino acids. Germline CDR1 LNHNV, CDR2 YYDKDF (reference sequence).

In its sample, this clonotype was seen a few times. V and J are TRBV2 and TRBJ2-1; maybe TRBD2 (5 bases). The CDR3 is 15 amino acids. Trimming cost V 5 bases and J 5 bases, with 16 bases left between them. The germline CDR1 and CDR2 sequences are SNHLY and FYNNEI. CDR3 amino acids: CASSTGEGGDNEQFF. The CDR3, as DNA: TGTGCCAGCAGTACCGGCGAGGGTGGGGACAATGAGCAGTTCTTC. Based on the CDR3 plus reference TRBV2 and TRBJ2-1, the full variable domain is EPEVTQTPSHQVTQMGQEVILRCVPISNHLYFYWYRQILGQKVEFLVSFYNNEISEKSEIFDDQFSVERPDGSNFTLKIRSTKLEDSAMYFCASSTGEGGDNEQFFGPGTRLTVL.

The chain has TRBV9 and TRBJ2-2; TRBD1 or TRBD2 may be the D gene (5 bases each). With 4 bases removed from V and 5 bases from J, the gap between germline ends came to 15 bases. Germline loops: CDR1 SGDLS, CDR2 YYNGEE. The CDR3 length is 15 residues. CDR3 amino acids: CASSISGPMTGELFF. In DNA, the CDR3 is TGTGCCAGCAGCATATCGGGACCGATGACCGGGGAGCTGTTTTTT.

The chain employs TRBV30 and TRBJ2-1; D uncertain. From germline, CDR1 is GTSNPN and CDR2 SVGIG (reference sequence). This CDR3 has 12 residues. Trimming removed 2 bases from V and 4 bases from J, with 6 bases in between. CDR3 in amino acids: CAWSRDYNEQFF. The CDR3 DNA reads TGTGCCTGGAGTAGGGATTACAATGAGCAGTTCTTC.

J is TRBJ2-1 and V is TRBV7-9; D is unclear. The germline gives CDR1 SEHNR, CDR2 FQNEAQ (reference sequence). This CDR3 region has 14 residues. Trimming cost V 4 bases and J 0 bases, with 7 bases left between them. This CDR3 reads CASSWVSSYNEQFF. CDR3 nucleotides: TGTGCCAGCAGCTGGGTGAGCTCCTACAATGAGCAGTTCTTC.

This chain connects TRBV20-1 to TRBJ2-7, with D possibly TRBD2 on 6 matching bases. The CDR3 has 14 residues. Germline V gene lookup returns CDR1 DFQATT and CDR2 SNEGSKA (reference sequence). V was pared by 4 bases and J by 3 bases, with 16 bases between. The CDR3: CSATNRDSFYEQYF. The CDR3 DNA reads TGCAGTGCTACAAACCGGGACTCCTTCTACGAGCAGTACTTC.

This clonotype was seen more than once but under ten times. The CDR3 spells CASSVEGVANSPLHF. CDR3 DNA: TGTGCCAGCAGCGTAGAAGGGGTGGCAAATTCACCCCTCCACTTT. The genes are TRBV9 and TRBJ1-6; D is perhaps TRBD1 (5 bases). The CDR3 runs 15 residues. Trimming pared 0 bases from V and 7 bases from J, leaving 11 bases between. Germline V gene lookup returns CDR1 SGDLS and CDR2 YYNGEE.

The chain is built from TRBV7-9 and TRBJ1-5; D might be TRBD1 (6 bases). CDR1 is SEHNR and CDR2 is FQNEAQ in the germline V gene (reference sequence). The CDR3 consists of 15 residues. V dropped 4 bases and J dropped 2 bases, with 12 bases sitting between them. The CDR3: CASSSQGMGNQPQHF. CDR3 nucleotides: TGTGCCAGCAGCTCCCAGGGGATGGGCAATCAGCCCCAGCATTTT.

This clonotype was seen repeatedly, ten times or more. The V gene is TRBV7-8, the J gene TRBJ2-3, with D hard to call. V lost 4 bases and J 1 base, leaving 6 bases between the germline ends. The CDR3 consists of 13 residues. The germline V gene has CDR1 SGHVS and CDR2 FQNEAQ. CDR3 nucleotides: TGTGCCAGCAGCTCCCGGGGCACAGATACGCAGTATTTT. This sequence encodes CASSSRGTDTQYF. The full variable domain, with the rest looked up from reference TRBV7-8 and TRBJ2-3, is GAGVSQSPRYKVAKRGQDVALRCDPISGHVSLFWYQQALGQGPEFLTYFQNEAQLDKSGLPSDRFFAERPEGSVSTLKIQRTQQEDSAVYLCASSSRGTDTQYFGPGTRLTVL.

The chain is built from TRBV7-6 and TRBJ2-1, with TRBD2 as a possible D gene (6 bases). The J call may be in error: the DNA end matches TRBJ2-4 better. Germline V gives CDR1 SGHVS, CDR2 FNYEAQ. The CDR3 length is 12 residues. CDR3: CASWVREDIQYF. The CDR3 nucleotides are TGTGCCAGTTGGGTGAGGGAGGACATTCAGTACTTC.

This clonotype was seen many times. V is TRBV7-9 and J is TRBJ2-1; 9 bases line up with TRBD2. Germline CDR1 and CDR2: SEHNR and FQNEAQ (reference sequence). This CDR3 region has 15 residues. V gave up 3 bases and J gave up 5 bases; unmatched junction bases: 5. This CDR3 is CASSFSAGGDNEQFF. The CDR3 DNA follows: TGTGCCAGCAGCTTCTCCGCGGGAGGGGACAATGAGCAGTTCTTC. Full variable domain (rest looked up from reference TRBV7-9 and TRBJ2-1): DTGVSQNPRHKITKRGQNVTFRCDPISEHNRLYWYRQTLGQGPEFLTYFQNEAQLEKSRLLSDRFSAERPKGSFSTLEIQRTEQGDSAMYLCASSFSAGGDNEQFFGPGTRLTVL.

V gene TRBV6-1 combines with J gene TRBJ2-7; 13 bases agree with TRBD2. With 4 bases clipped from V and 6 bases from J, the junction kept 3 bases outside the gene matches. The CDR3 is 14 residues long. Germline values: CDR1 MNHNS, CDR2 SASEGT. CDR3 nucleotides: TGTGCCAGCAGTGCCGGGACTAGCGGGATCGAGCAGTACTTC. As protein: CASSAGTSGIEQYF.

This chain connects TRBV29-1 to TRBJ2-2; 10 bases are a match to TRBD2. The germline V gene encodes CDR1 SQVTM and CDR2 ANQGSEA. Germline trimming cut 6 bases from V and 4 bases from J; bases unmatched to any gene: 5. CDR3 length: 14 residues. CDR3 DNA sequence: TGCAGCGTGGGGACTAGCGAGGGCACCGGGGAGCTGTTTTTT. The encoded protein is CSVGTSEGTGELFF.

In DNA form, the CDR3 reads TGTGCCAGCAGCTTAGGCCGGACGGCGAACTATGGCTACACCTTC. Translating it yields CASSLGRTANYGYTF. This rearrangement joins TRBV7-8 to TRBJ1-2; D not certain. V was clipped by 1 base and J by 2 bases, with 11 bases between them. Germline V lookup: CDR1 SGHVS, CDR2 FQNEAQ. This CDR3 has 15 residues.